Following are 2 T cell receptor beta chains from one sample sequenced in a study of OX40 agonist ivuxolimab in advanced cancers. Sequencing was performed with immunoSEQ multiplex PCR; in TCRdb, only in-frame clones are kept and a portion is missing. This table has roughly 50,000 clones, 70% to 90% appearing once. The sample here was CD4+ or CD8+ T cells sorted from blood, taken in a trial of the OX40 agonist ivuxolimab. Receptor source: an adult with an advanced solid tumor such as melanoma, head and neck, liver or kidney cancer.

CDR3 sequence reads: CASSVLEGDDEQFF. The CDR3, as DNA: TGTGCCAGCAGCGTCCTCGAGGGGGACGATGAGCAGTTCTTC. The genes are TRBV6-5 and TRBJ2-1; maybe TRBD1 (6 bases). Trimming stripped 6 bases from V and 8 bases from J, with 17 bases between. CDR3 size: 14 residues. CDR1 MNHEY and CDR2 SVGAGI come from the germline V gene.

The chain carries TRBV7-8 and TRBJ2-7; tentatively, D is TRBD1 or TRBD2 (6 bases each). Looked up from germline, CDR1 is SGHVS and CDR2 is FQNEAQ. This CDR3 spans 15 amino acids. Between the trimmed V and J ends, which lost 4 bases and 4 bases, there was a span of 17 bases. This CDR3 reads CASSSRLTGTYEQYF. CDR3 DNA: TGTGCCAGCAGCTCTCGCCTCACAGGGACTTACGAGCAGTACTTC.